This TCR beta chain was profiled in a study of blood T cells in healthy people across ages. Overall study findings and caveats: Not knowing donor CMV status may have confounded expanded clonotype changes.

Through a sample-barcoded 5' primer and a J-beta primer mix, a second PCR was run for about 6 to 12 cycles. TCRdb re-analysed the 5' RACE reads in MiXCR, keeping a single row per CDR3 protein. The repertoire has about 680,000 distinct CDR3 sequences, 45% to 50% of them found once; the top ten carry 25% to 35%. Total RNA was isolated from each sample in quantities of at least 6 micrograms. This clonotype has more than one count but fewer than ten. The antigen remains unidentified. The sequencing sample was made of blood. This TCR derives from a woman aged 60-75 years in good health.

CDR3 region: CASSAAGSDDRYEQYF. In DNA, the CDR3 is TGTGCCAGCAGTGCGGCCGGGTCCGACGACCGCTACGAGCAGTACTTC. V is TRBV27 and J is TRBJ2-7; D gene unclear. The ends were cut back, 5 bases at V and 3 bases at J, with 20 bases in the middle. The CDR3 covers 16 residues. CDR1 and CDR2 from the germline V gene are MNHEY and SMNVEV (reference sequence).